This TCR beta chain was captured in a study of CD8+ T cells in alopecia areata (dated by TCRdb to 2016 to 2019). With respect to the entire study: The treated patients, all with moderate-to-severe alopecia areata, were enrolled in an open-label pilot trial of oral tofacitinib given at 5 to 10 mg twice daily. Patients stayed on tofacitinib for 6 to 18 months and then had 6 months of follow-up off drug so that delayed response and recurrence could be assessed. The SALT score, which quantifies the percentage of affected scalp surface area, was used to measure disease severity in treated patients. High-throughput TCRbeta sequencing was used to examine T cell clonal expansion in alopecia areata in both the C3H/HeJ mouse model and human patients. Human TCRbeta sequencing covered scalp tissue and sorted CD4+ and CD8+ peripheral blood T cells from patchy and totalis/universalis alopecia areata patients and healthy controls. Biopsies were taken from tofacitinib-treated patients at baseline and at 4 and 24 weeks of treatment, and a later scalp biopsy was taken in several of the tofacitinib-treated patients. Scalp clonality was compared among normal scalp (n=4), patchy alopecia areata scalp (n=8), and alopecia totalis/universalis scalp (n=8). RNA was extracted with the PAXgene miRNA kit for fixed scalp, the miRNeasy kit for PBMCs, and the RNeasy kit for mouse skin. TCRbeta CDR3 regions were amplified by immunoSEQ multiplex PCR with 35 Vbeta forward and 13 Jbeta reverse primers.

The sample's time point label is to be understood as: 4 weeks on oral tofacitinib. Explained via the paper, the treatment or condition label denotes: oral pan-JAK inhibitor, 5-10 mg twice daily. Peripheral blood and lesional scalp punch biopsies were obtained from patients with alopecia areata. PBMCs were isolated by density centrifugation and stained for CD3, CD4 and CD8, after which CD4+ and CD8+ T cells were sorted on a FACSAria. The study at large found these results: During tofacitinib treatment, many expanded lesional clones remained in scalp and blood, and this persistence may partly explain relapse after treatment is stopped. Because the treated cohort was small and had only one nonresponder, larger studies are needed to examine links between baseline CD8+ expansion and response. Compared with normal scalp, lesional scalp had higher clonality and more expanded CD8+ clones, particularly in alopecia totalis/universalis, a pattern that suggests antigenic drive. Scalp clonality and the number of expanded CD8+ clones among the top 100 scalp clones were significantly decreased by tofacitinib. Shared TCR sequences between patients were less evident than in mice, which may be partly attributable to HLA diversity in the patient population. Unlike mouse skin, where gammadelta T cells dominate, normal human skin contains resident alphabeta T cells that get sequenced too, which complicates analysis of the scalp TCR repertoire.

The method behind the library was the immunoSEQ multiplex PCR assay. To provide template for TCR sequencing, every sample had RNA extracted and reverse transcribed into cDNA. SuperScript III was used for first-strand cDNA synthesis, primed with a 2:1 mix of oligo-dT and random hexamers. A synthetic immune receptor repertoire was used to measure amplification bias, and any remaining bias was corrected computationally. As for the original processing: After raw reads were preprocessed to remove errors, the CDR3 was defined following IMGT conventions as running from the conserved cysteine to phenylalanine. To get clonality, Shannon entropy was normalized by log2 of the number of productive unique TCRs and the result was subtracted from 1. Scalp TCRbeta sequences were cross-referenced with sorted blood CD4 and CD8 repertoires so that the CD4 or CD8 identity of scalp clones could be inferred. Sourced from immuneACCESS, this table was stored by TCRdb with only in-frame sequences that have V and J called. A share of the clones is absent; for the studies checked, an unresolved V gene accounts for under half, and the remainder has no known explanation. V, J and clone size derive from that table, while D and trimming were established from the DNA sequence. In this sample the table shows about 200,000 clones, around 56% of which occur a single time. Clones ranked in the top ten supply 3.3% of the sample.

Comments on this clone: Its antigen remains unidentified. Qualities for individual bases were not recorded, and no much larger clone is one base off.

CDR1 and CDR2, per the germline V gene, are SNHLY and FYNNEI. From cysteine to phenylalanine, the CDR3 is 13 amino acids long. Only CDR3 DNA is held: 39 bases, read in frame from base 1. At the junction V is shortened by 7 bases and J by 0 bases, with 8 bases in between. This sequence originates from a human donor with alopecia areata. This sequence uses TRBV2 and TRBJ2-3; the D gene lacks a confident call. The material was CD4+ T cells sorted from blood, obtained at week 4, from a patient treated with tofacitinib. CDR3 protein: CASNRYSTDTQYF. The nucleotide sequence is TGTGCCAGCAATCGTTATAGCACAGATACGCAGTATTTT.